These 5 T cell receptor delta chains share one sample of origin, sequenced in a study of gamma-delta chains in newborns, infants, children. TCRdb re-identified clones in the reads via CATT. The sample has roughly 3,900 delta-chain clones; over 1.5% are singletons. Sequenced material: blood. The receptors originated from a child who was a newborn, infant or young child, either healthy, febrile or measles-vaccinated (not recorded which).

There are a few counts of this clone. With a far larger clone one base away, a read error is the likely cause. V and J are TRDV2 and TRDJ1; TRDD3 matches 10 bases. Germline V gene sequence: CDR1 GEAIGNYY, CDR2 EKD. This CDR3 region has 14 residues. J lost 0 bases, V lost 5 bases, and 2 bases had no gene match. CDR3 region: CACGTGGYTDKLIF. CDR3 sequence (DNA): TGTGCCTGTGGCACTGGGGGATACACCGATAAACTCATCTTT.

Only a few counts were recorded for this clone. The rearrangement uses TRDV2 and TRDJ3, with 9 bases fitting TRDD3. This CDR3 region has 19 residues. V shed 3 bases and J 0 bases; nucleotides not matched to a gene: 8. CDR1 and CDR2 from the germline V gene are GEAIGNYY and EKD. The CDR3 nucleotides read TGTGCCTGTGACCGTACTGGGGGACCGAGCTCCTGGGACACCCGACAGATGTTTTTC. Encoded protein: CACDRTGGPSSWDTRQMFF.

This clone was observed a few times. A far larger clone differs by one base, so this is likely a read error. The same CDR3 is also encoded by other DNA sequences in this sample. V and J are TRDV2 and TRDJ3; D unresolved. Germline CDR1 reads GEAIGNYY; CDR2 reads EKD. This CDR3 spans 16 amino acids. CDR3 sequence reads: CACDSLLLLDTRQMFF. The CDR3 nucleotides read TGCGCCTGTGACTCATTACTCCTCCTGGACACCCGACAGATGTTTTTC.

This clone has only a few counts. A far bigger clonotype differs at one base, so this is likely a read error. This sample also contains other DNA sequences that code for the same CDR3. The V call is TRDV2, the J call TRDJ1; TRDD3 matches 10 bases. Germline trimming cut 3 bases from V and 2 bases from J; bases unmatched to any gene: 2. This CDR3 spans 14 amino acids. The germline V gene encodes CDR1 GEAIGNYY and CDR2 EKD. CDR3 DNA: TGTGCCTGTGACGCACTGGGGGATACCGATAAACTCATCTTT. It specifies CACDALGDTDKLIF.

This clone was seen only a few times. This sequence joins TRDV2 and TRDJ3; 8 bases fit TRDD3. J lost 0 bases, V lost 0 bases, and 6 bases had no gene match. The germline V gene has CDR1 GEAIGNYY and CDR2 EKD. The CDR3 extends over 19 amino acids. As DNA, the CDR3 is TGTGCCTGTGACACCGTTACTGGGGGCCGCTCCTGGGACACCCGACAGATGTTTTTC. Translating it yields CACDTVTGGRSWDTRQMFF.